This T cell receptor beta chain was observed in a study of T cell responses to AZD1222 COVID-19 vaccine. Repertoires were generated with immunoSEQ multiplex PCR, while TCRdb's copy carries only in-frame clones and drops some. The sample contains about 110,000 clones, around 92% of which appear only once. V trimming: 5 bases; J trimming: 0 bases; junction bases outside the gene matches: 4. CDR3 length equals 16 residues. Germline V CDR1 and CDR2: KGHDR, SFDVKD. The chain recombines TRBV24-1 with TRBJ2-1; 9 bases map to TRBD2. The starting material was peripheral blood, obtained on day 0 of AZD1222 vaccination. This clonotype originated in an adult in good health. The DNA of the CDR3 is TGTGCCACCAGTGCCCTAGCGGGACACTCCTACAATGAGCAGTTCTTC. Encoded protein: CATSALAGHSYNEQFF.